Each of the 27 T cell receptor beta chains below was sequenced from the same sample in a study of cytomegalovirus exposure and HLA in healthy donors. 60 Vbeta and 13 Jbeta primers were used in PCR. The assay was immunoSEQ multiplex PCR, and TCRdb's table has in-frame clones only and misses some. This table holds roughly 100,000 clones, 78% found once. Sequenced material: PBMCs. Receptor source: a man aged 30-40 years in good health and CMV-seronegative.

The rearrangement joins TRBV5-1 to TRBJ2-2; the D gene is possibly TRBD1 (5 bases). V was pared by 0 bases and J by 2 bases, with 11 bases between. Germline lookup yields CDR1 SGHRS and CDR2 YFSETQ. The CDR3 consists of 16 residues. CDR3 bases: TGCGCCAGCAGCTTGGGGTCTCAGGGCAACACCGGGGAGCTGTTTTTT. It translates to CASSLGSQGNTGELFF.

J is TRBJ1-5 and V is TRBV19, with TRBD1 identical over 8 bases. Germline CDR1 is LNHDA and CDR2 is SQIVND (reference sequence). The CDR3 sequence is 17 residues long. V was clipped by 3 bases and J by 5 bases; unmatched bases: 12. This chain's CDR3 is CASSIRQGSIQDQPQHF. Written as DNA, the CDR3 is TGTGCCAGTAGTATCAGACAGGGGTCAATTCAAGATCAGCCCCAGCATTTT. Based on the CDR3 plus reference TRBV19 and TRBJ1-5, the full variable domain is DGGITQSPKYLFRKEGQNVTLSCEQNLNHDAMYWYRQDPGQGLRLIYYSQIVNDFQKGDIAEGYSVSREKKESFPLTVTSAQKNPTAFYLCASSIRQGSIQDQPQHFGDGTRLSIL.

The chain recombines TRBV21-1 with TRBJ1-1; the listed D gene, TRBD1, was not tested against the DNA. TRBV21-1 is assigned pseudogene status. The CDR3 sequence is 16 residues long. The CDR3 is CASSKVSRGMNTEAFF. CDR3 sequence (DNA): TGTGCCAGCAGCAAAGTTTCTAGGGGGATGAACACTGAAGCTTTCTTT.

This clone was observed a few times. The CDR3 nucleotides read TGTGCCAGCAGTGACCACGGACAGGGGGGGAAAGCTAACTATGGCTACACCTTC. This gives the protein CASSDHGQGGKANYGYTF. The chain recombines TRBV25-1 with TRBJ1-2; 10 nucleotides match TRBD1. Germline-derived CDR1 and CDR2 are MGHDK and SYGVNS. Unmatched junction bases numbered 10, after V lost 3 bases and J lost 0 bases. This CDR3 has 18 amino acids.

V is TRBV6-5 and J is TRBJ1-5; perhaps TRBD1 as D (6 bases). This CDR3 comprises 15 residues. Germline V gene data show CDR1 as MNHEY and CDR2 as SVGAGI. The V gene lost 7 bases and the J gene lost 0 bases, with 13 bases spanning the gap. Written as DNA, the CDR3 is TGTGCCAGCATGGTACAGGGCGGTAGCAATCAGCCCCAGCATTTT. It codes for CASMVQGGSNQPQHF.

The table lists this clone with a few counts. The chain links TRBV28 to TRBJ1-2; D perhaps matches TRBD1 (5 bases). Germline V CDR1 and CDR2: MDHEN, SYDVKM. The CDR3 is made up of 15 amino acids. V dropped 5 bases and J dropped 0 bases, with 13 bases sitting between them. CDR3 in DNA: TGTGCCAGCAGTCTACAGGTTAGAGCTAACTATGGCTACACCTTC. As protein: CASSLQVRANYGYTF.

The chain links TRBV12-5 to TRBJ1-5, with D perhaps TRBD1 (5 bases). There are 14 residues in the CDR3. Germline V lookup: CDR1 LGHNT, CDR2 FRNRAP. Trimming took 8 bases from V and 5 from J, leaving 16 bases between them. Here the CDR3 reads CASRGLVGDQPQHF. The DNA of the CDR3 is TGTGCTAGTAGGGGCTTGGTTGGGGATCAGCCCCAGCATTTT.

Comment on this clone: An end of the junction differs from the germline gene, which may be a read error. This rearrangement joins TRBV10-3 to TRBJ1-6; 9 nucleotides match TRBD1. Germline assignment: CDR1 ENHRY and CDR2 SYGVKD. The CDR3 consists of 16 residues. The CDR3 region has the DNA TGTGCCATAAGTGACAGGGGGTATAAGAATAATTCACCCCTCCACTTT. It translates to CAISDRGYKNNSPLHF.

The V call is TRBV25-1, the J call TRBJ1-2; D might be TRBD1 (5 bases). Deletions cut 4 bases from V and 5 bases from J, with 17 bases between. Germline values: CDR1 MGHDK, CDR2 SYGVNS. The CDR3 has 15 residues. The CDR3 loop reads CASSVTGQGSYGYTF. The CDR3 DNA reads as TGTGCCAGCAGTGTCACTGGGCAGGGCAGTTATGGCTACACCTTC.

This clone was seen more than once but under ten times. J is TRBJ2-1 and V is TRBV4-1, with 15 bases that match TRBD2. CDR1 and CDR2 (germline): MGHRA, YSYEKL. V dropped 0 bases and J dropped 15; count of bases not matched to a gene: 3. The CDR3 contains 14 residues. The CDR3 nucleotides read TGCGCCAGCAGCCAAGACGGACTAGCGGGAGGGCCGTTCTTC. Amino acids: CASSQDGLAGGPFF.

This clone was observed once. The chain carries TRBV28 and TRBJ1-4; D gene unclear. Trimming cost V 6 bases and J 8 bases, with 13 bases left between them. This CDR3 region has 13 residues. From germline, CDR1 is MDHEN and CDR2 SYDVKM. DNA of the CDR3: TGTGCCAGCAGGGGGAGCGTTCGGGAAAAACTGTTTTTT. Protein: CASRGSVREKLFF.

CDR3 protein: CASGRDNQPQHF. DNA for the CDR3: TGTGCTAGCGGCAGGGACAATCAGCCCCAGCATTTT. The chain couples TRBV12-5 to TRBJ1-5, with TRBD1 as a possible D gene (5 bases). Germline assignment: CDR1 LGHNT and CDR2 FRNRAP. Trimming removed 9 bases at V and 3 bases at J, with 9 bases between. The CDR3 loop spans 12 amino acids.

This rearrangement joins TRBV9 to TRBJ1-2; D might be TRBD1 (5 bases). The V gene lost 3 bases and the J gene lost 7 bases, with 10 bases spanning the gap. Germline V lookup: CDR1 SGDLS, CDR2 YYNGEE. The CDR3 spans 12 residues. CDR3 DNA sequence: TGTGCCAGCAGCGGCGACAGCCTTGGCTACACCTTC. This encodes CASSGDSLGYTF.

The chain links TRBV6-1 to TRBJ2-1, with 9 bases aligning to TRBD1. The ends lost 6 bases at V and 1 base at J; junction bases unmatched: 4. The CDR3 is made up of 15 amino acids. The germline CDR1 and CDR2 sequences are MNHNS and SASEGT. CDR3: CASSADRGSYNEQFF. In DNA form, the CDR3 reads TGTGCCAGCAGCGCGGACAGGGGTTCCTACAATGAGCAGTTCTTC.

In this sample, this clone turned up a few times. The chain recombines TRBV9 with TRBJ1-3, with a possible D match to TRBD1 (5 bases). Trimming cost V 7 bases and J 0 bases, with 11 bases left between them. CDR3 length: 14 residues. CDR1 is SGDLS, CDR2 YYNGEE, per germline. The CDR3 DNA follows: TGTGCCAGCGCCGGGGGGGACTCTGGAAACACCATATATTTT. It specifies CASAGGDSGNTIYF.

V gene TRBV19 combines with J gene TRBJ2-3, with a tentative D call TRBD2 (5 bases). This CDR3 region has 12 residues. The V gene's germline CDR1 is LNHDA and CDR2 SQIVND (reference sequence). V shed 5 bases and J shed 7 bases, with 10 bases lying between them. As DNA, the CDR3 is TGTGCCAGTAGTTTGGCGGGCAATACGCAGTATTTT. Amino acids: CASSLAGNTQYF.

J is TRBJ2-1 and V is TRBV15; D possibly corresponds to TRBD1 (5 bases). This CDR3 has 12 residues. V lost 1 base to trimming and J lost 15 bases, with 13 bases between them. CDR1 and CDR2 from the germline V gene are LNHNV and YYDKDF (reference sequence). CDR3: CATSRGSRQPFF. In DNA, the CDR3 is TGTGCCACCAGCAGAGGATCTAGACAGCCGTTCTTC.

The chain is built from TRBV9 and TRBJ1-2, with 7 bases fitting TRBD1. This CDR3 is 15 amino acids long. Per the germline V gene, CDR1 is SGDLS and CDR2 is YYNGEE. Trimming removed 3 bases from V and 2 bases from J; junction bases left unmatched: 7. In DNA, the CDR3 is TGTGCCAGCAGCGCATCCATACAGGGGAACTATGGCTACACCTTC. As protein: CASSASIQGNYGYTF.

This clone showed up just a few times. This chain connects TRBV30 to TRBJ2-1; the match to TRBD2 covers 8 bases. In germline, CDR1 is GTSNPN, CDR2 SVGIG (reference sequence). This CDR3 region has 13 residues. J gave up 7 bases and V 0 bases, and 2 bases lay outside the gene matches. Here the CDR3 DNA reads TGTGCCTGGAGTGTGGGCGGGAGGAATGAGCAGTTCTTC. Translating gives CAWSVGGRNEQFF.

The chain is built from TRBV4-3 and TRBJ2-1; D possibly corresponds to TRBD2 (6 bases). This CDR3 spans 16 amino acids. The V end was cut by 0 bases, the J end by 7 bases, with 16 bases between. Germline values: CDR1 LGHNA, CDR2 YSLEER. CDR3 coding DNA: TGCGCCAGCAGCCAAGATCCCCTGGGACTCACAAATGAGCAGTTCTTC. Its translation is CASSQDPLGLTNEQFF.

This chain links TRBV9 with TRBJ1-1; tentative D call: TRBD1 (5 bases). The germline V and J ends were trimmed by 2 bases and 0 bases, with 20 bases remaining between them. Germline V gene data show CDR1 as SGDLS and CDR2 as YYNGEE. The CDR3 has 18 residues. This CDR3 is CASSVGGDFGTVNTEAFF. DNA of the CDR3: TGTGCCAGCAGCGTGGGGGGGGACTTTGGGACCGTGAACACTGAAGCTTTCTTT.

The rearrangement links TRBV7-9 to TRBJ1-6; TRBD1 aligns across 8 bases. Germline V CDR1 and CDR2: SEHNR, FQNEAQ (reference sequence). Germline trimming cut 0 bases from V and 11 bases from J; bases unmatched to any gene: 6. There are 15 residues in the CDR3. The CDR3 reads CASSLARTGLPPLHF. The CDR3 nucleotides are TGTGCCAGCAGCTTAGCACGGACAGGGCTTCCACCCCTCCACTTT.

CDR3 DNA sequence: TGCGCCAGCAGCCAAGATATTCCAGCGGGAGGATACGAGCAGTACTTC. Protein sequence: CASSQDIPAGGYEQYF. This chain uses TRBV4-3 with TRBJ2-7; the match to TRBD2 covers 9 bases. Losses at the gene ends were 0 bases for V and 4 bases for J; bases not matched to a gene: 7. The CDR3 is 16 amino acids. Germline V gene data show CDR1 as LGHNA and CDR2 as YSLEER.

The chain recombines TRBV5-1 with TRBJ1-2; D perhaps matches TRBD1 (5 bases). Per germline, CDR1 SGHRS and CDR2 YFSETQ. The CDR3 has 15 amino acids. V was pared by 0 bases and J by 3 bases, with 12 bases between. The CDR3 bases are TGCGCCAGCAGCTTGGTGGCAGGGCCGGACTATGGCTACACCTTC. Protein product: CASSLVAGPDYGYTF.

The rearrangement uses TRBV19 and TRBJ1-6; 8 bases are shared with TRBD1. From germline, CDR1 is LNHDA and CDR2 SQIVND (reference sequence). The trim removed 5 bases at V and 2 bases at J, leaving 8 bases unmatched. The CDR3 covers 17 residues. The CDR3 loop reads CASSAERTGPYNSPLHF. In DNA form, the CDR3 reads TGTGCCAGTAGTGCAGAACGGACAGGGCCCTATAATTCACCCCTCCACTTT.

As regards this clone: One end of the junction does not line up with germline, which may come from a read error. The J gene is TRBJ2-3, the V gene TRBV25-1; 11 bases match TRBD2. The CDR3 runs to 15 residues. Germline values: CDR1 MGHDK, CDR2 SYGVNS. CDR3 coding DNA: TGTGCCAGCAGTGAAATGGCCACCGGGACTAGCGGCGTGGATTTT. It translates to CASSEMATGTSGVDF.

This chain links TRBV27 with TRBJ1-2; no firm D call. CDR1 and CDR2 (germline): MNHEY, SMNVEV (reference sequence). V lost 3 bases, J lost 8 bases, and 10 bases lay in between. The CDR3 sequence is 12 residues long. The CDR3: CASSFAGGGYTF. The CDR3, as DNA: TGTGCCAGCAGTTTTGCCGGCGGCGGCTACACCTTC.